This entry describes one TCR beta chain. Its antigen is undetermined. This specimen includes other DNA sequences encoding the same CDR3. The data belong to a study of shared clonotypes between healthy human individuals. Study-level background: Each donor's CD4 naive and CD4 memory cells filled three plates apiece, CD8 naive two, and CD8 memory one. General study results and limits: Richness estimates generally favored naive over memory subsets.

The CDR3 is 14 residues long. The V and J ends lost 0 bases and 3 bases respectively, with 9 bases between them. Germline values: CDR1 MNHNY, CDR2 SVGAGI (reference sequence). The data were produced by immunoSEQ multiplex PCR, yet TCRdb's version contains in-frame clones alone and is incomplete. Of about 2,500,000 clones listed, over 85% are singletons. The chain joins TRBV6-6 to TRBJ2-7; possibly TRBD2 for D (6 bases). The TCR originated in a young man in good health. Material: naive CD4+ T cells sorted from blood. Indicated subset: CD45RA+ positively selected. The CDR3, as DNA: TGTGCCAGCAGTTACTCGACGGGAGTCTACGAGCAGTACTTC. Translating it yields CASSYSTGVYEQYF.